This T cell receptor beta chain is drawn from a study of OX40 agonist ivuxolimab in advanced cancers. Study overall: Antecedent anti-PD-1, anti-PD-L1 or anti-CTLA-4 therapy was permissible, with around 41% having received some.

The protocol was immunoSEQ multiplex PCR, while the TCRdb copy is restricted to in-frame clones and leaves out a portion. The table includes approximately 68,000 clones, about 90% detected once. The junction had 6 bases not matched to a gene; V was cut back by 4 bases and J by 5 bases. Germline loops: CDR1 MDHEN, CDR2 SYDVKM. This CDR3 has 16 amino acids. The V gene is TRBV28, the J gene TRBJ2-2, with 11 bases lining up with TRBD2. The sample here was CD4+ or CD8+ T cells sorted from blood, taken in a trial of the OX40 agonist ivuxolimab. The clonotype was recovered from an adult with an advanced solid tumor such as melanoma, head and neck, liver or kidney cancer. In nucleotides, the CDR3 is TGTGCCAGCAGTTCTCCGGGACTAGCGGTTACCGGGGAGCTGTTTTTT. Its protein product is CASSSPGLAVTGELFF. The entire variable domain, with the rest obtained from reference TRBV28 and TRBJ2-2, is as follows: DVKVTQSSRYLVKRTGEKVFLECVQDMDHENMFWYRQDPGLGLRLIYFSYDVKMKEKGDIPEGYSVSREKKERFSLILESASTNQTSMYLCASSSPGLAVTGELFFGEGSRLTVL.